What follows is one T cell receptor beta chain and its context. It lacks a known antigen. Qualities for individual bases were not recorded, and no much larger clone is one base off. Taken from cysteine to phenylalanine, the CDR3 has 16 residues. The entry retains the CDR3 DNA only, 48 bases that are in frame from base 1. CDR1 and CDR2, looked up from the germline V gene, are SGDLS and YYNGEE. The entry originates in a study of multiple sclerosis patients with progressive multifocal leukoencephalopathy (dated by TCRdb to between 2017 and 2020). Describing the broader study: The study examined peripheral T and B cells of MS patients who developed PML (4 under natalizumab, 1 after alemtuzumab) and treated patients who did not. A couple of patients on natalizumab who later developed PML were tracked over time from before therapy, through 6 and 12 months, up to PML onset. The study was designed to detect JC virus-specific or public T-cell expansions arising at the time of PML onset. What the authors observed across the whole study: When PML developed, neither common TRBV or TRBJ gene usage nor preferential TRBV-TRBJ pairings were detected. TRB clones above 0.5% frequency appeared only in PML patients, but expanded clones at PML onset were already present before and during natalizumab therapy. Only peripheral blood was analyzed, although cerebrospinal fluid or brain lymphocytes might be more informative for natalizumab-associated PML. Less diverse TRB repertoires in most PML patients were suggested by lower normalized Shannon entropy, whereas values near 1 were observed in the natalizumab-treated controls. Because the cohort was small and descriptive, it remained unclear whether the findings reflect JC virus infection or general immunocompromise.

This sample's time point label indicates: around 13 months of natalizumab therapy. The treatment or condition label on this specimen signifies: on natalizumab therapy at sampling. The controls were roughly five MS patients treated with natalizumab who did not develop PML and who were sampled longitudinally. Every listed patient had earlier received interferon beta, and every PML patient was female. Blood samples for T1 were taken at 6 months of natalizumab therapy, and blood samples for T2 were taken at 12 months of natalizumab therapy. Ficoll-Hypaque density gradient centrifugation was used to isolate peripheral blood mononuclear cells. Using the immunoSEQ two-step multiplex PCR at survey-level depth, TRB CDR3 regions were amplified from genomic DNA. Each PCR was spiked with synthetic inline TR CDR3 controls spanning all V-J pairings to estimate template counts and remove amplification bias. Reads were processed so that amplification and sequencing bias were reduced, and quantification was performed against synthetic TR CDR3 analogs. As for how the authors treated the data: In ImmunoSEQ Analyzer, raw data were processed so that out-of-frame sequences and CDR3s with stop codons were removed, with gene names following IMGT nomenclature. Normalized Shannon entropy, defined as 1 minus Pielou's evenness, served as the summary measure of repertoire diversity. TRB sequences were considered identical only when V gene, J gene and CDR3 were shared. Public PML clonotypes were CDR3s found in two or more PML-onset samples but not found earlier, in controls, or in public databases. Positional CDR3 amino acid composition was analyzed in Skylign with the observed count method. Here the immuneACCESS table is served through TCRdb, limited to in-frame sequences with V and J called. Missing clones are a known gap in these copies; in checked studies unresolved V genes cover under half, and the rest lacks a known reason. The V and J calls and the clone size are those of that table, but D and trimming were determined from the DNA. The sample has 20,000 to 30,000 clones on record, around 90% of them singletons. Of the sample, approximately 2% is held by the ten largest clones.

The receptor was isolated from a man aged 30-40 years with multiple sclerosis. The chain employs TRBV9 and TRBJ2-5; TRBD1 matches 10 bases in the middle. The J call may be in error: the DNA end matches TRBJ2-7 better. The specimen comprised PBMCs, sampled from a patient treated with natalizumab. The DNA reads TGTGCCAGCAGCGGACCCCAGGGACAGGGGTTCTACGAGCAGTACTTC. The encoded protein is CASSGPQGQGFYEQYF.